This is a list of T cell receptor beta chains from one sample in a study of T cells in Graves' hyperthyroidism and ophthalmopathy. TCRdb ran MiXCR on the multiplex PCR reads and lists one entry per CDR3 protein. The data contain some 600,000 distinct CDR3 sequences, about 45% of them singletons. What was sequenced was peripheral blood or thyroid tissue (not recorded which). The receptor source for this set is a woman in her late teens or twenties with Graves' hyperthyroidism. The CDR3 runs from the conserved cysteine through the conserved F or W. The order of the fields is CDR3 protein, CDR3 DNA, V gene, clone size, J gene, D gene. D genes are given only for firm matches. Expanded clones get a size class; other rows say once, few or many, or leave the size out.

CDR3aa: CATSAAGPSDQPQHF
CDR3nt: TGTGCCACCAGTGCTGCCGGACCAAGCGATCAGCCCCAGCATTTT
v_gene: TRBV24-1
abundance: many
j_gene: TRBJ1-5
d_gene: -

CDR3aa: CASSLGAYEQYF
CDR3nt: TGTGCCAGCAGCTTAGGGGCCTACGAGCAGTACTTC
v_gene: TRBV7-6
abundance: many
j_gene: TRBJ2-7
d_gene: -

CDR3aa: CSLWTSGRFRETGELFF
CDR3nt: TGCAGCCTTTGGACTAGCGGGAGGTTCCGGGAGACCGGGGAGCTGTTTTTT
v_gene: TRBV29-1
abundance: -
j_gene: TRBJ2-2
d_gene: TRBD2

CDR3aa: CASSERLRTYEQYF
CDR3nt: TGTGCCAGCAGTGAACGTTTGCGGACCTACGAGCAGTACTTC
v_gene: TRBV2
abundance: many
j_gene: TRBJ2-7
d_gene: -

CDR3aa: CASSPGTGSYVLTF
CDR3nt: TGTGCCAGCAGCCCCGGGACAGGGTCCTACGTCCTGACTTTC
v_gene: TRBV7-9
abundance: -
j_gene: TRBJ2-6
d_gene: TRBD1

CDR3aa: CASSHEGLTYEQYF
CDR3nt: TGTGCCAGCAGCCATGAGGGACTAACCTACGAGCAGTACTTC
v_gene: TRBV7-6
abundance: few
j_gene: TRBJ2-7
d_gene: TRBD2

CDR3aa: CASSAFLLADQETQYF
CDR3nt: TGTGCCAGCAGTGCCTTCCTCCTAGCGGACCAAGAGACCCAGTACTTC
v_gene: TRBV25-1
abundance: many
j_gene: TRBJ2-5
d_gene: TRBD2

CDR3aa: CSAKKASGTAQSGTQYF
CDR3nt: TGCAGTGCGAAGAAGGCTAGCGGGACCGCCCAGTCCGGGACCCAGTACTTC
v_gene: TRBV20-1
abundance: -
j_gene: TRBJ2-5
d_gene: TRBD2

CDR3aa: CASSEGPGTYEQYF
CDR3nt: TGTGCCAGCAGTGAGGGTCCAGGCACCTACGAGCAGTACTTC
v_gene: TRBV2
abundance: few
j_gene: TRBJ2-7
d_gene: -

CDR3aa: CASSEVAGIYEQYF
CDR3nt: TGTGCCAGCAGTGAAGTCGCAGGGATCTACGAGCAGTACTTC
v_gene: TRBV2
abundance: few
j_gene: TRBJ2-7
d_gene: -

CDR3aa: CATTEDRAGTEAFF
CDR3nt: TGTGCCACCACCGAGGACAGGGCGGGCACTGAAGCTTTCTTT
v_gene: TRBV15
abundance: many
j_gene: TRBJ1-1
d_gene: TRBD1

CDR3aa: CASSDPRGSGDSPLHF
CDR3nt: TGTGCCAGCAGTGATCCGAGGGGTAGCGGGGATTCACCCCTCCACTTT
v_gene: TRBV24-1
abundance: -
j_gene: TRBJ1-6
d_gene: -

CDR3aa: CASSSEQGAGGNTIYF
CDR3nt: TGTGCCAGCAGTTCCGAACAGGGGGCAGGGGGAAACACCATATATTTT
v_gene: TRBV12-3/TRBV12-4
abundance: few
j_gene: TRBJ1-3
d_gene: TRBD1

CDR3aa: CASSQESLADFYEQYF
CDR3nt: TGCGCCAGCAGCCAAGAGTCGCTAGCGGACTTCTACGAGCAGTACTTC
v_gene: TRBV4-3
abundance: -
j_gene: TRBJ2-7
d_gene: TRBD2

CDR3aa: CASSFAQARGYTF
CDR3nt: TGTGCCAGCAGCTTCGCCCAAGCGAGGGGCTACACCTTC
v_gene: TRBV7-9
abundance: many
j_gene: TRBJ1-2
d_gene: -

CDR3aa: CASSQGPGRSSYEQYF
CDR3nt: TGTGCCAGCAGCCAAGGTCCGGGCAGGAGCTCCTACGAGCAGTACTTC
v_gene: TRBV7-3
abundance: -
j_gene: TRBJ2-7
d_gene: -

CDR3aa: CSAGGGYTF
CDR3nt: TGCAGCGCCGGGGGAGGCTACACCTTC
v_gene: TRBV29-1
abundance: -
j_gene: TRBJ1-2
d_gene: -

CDR3aa: CASSRVSSGANVLTF
CDR3nt: TGTGCCAGCAGTCGAGTCTCCTCTGGGGCCAACGTCCTGACTTTC
v_gene: TRBV12-3/TRBV12-4
abundance: -
j_gene: TRBJ2-6
d_gene: -

CDR3aa: CASSLGTSGDYEQYF
CDR3nt: TGTGCCAGTAGTCTAGGGACTAGCGGGGACTACGAGCAGTACTTC
v_gene: TRBV19
abundance: few
j_gene: TRBJ2-7
d_gene: TRBD2

CDR3aa: CASRVSREDKRAFF
CDR3nt: TGTGCCAGCAGGGTTAGCAGGGAGGACAAACGAGCTTTCTTT
v_gene: TRBV2
abundance: few
j_gene: TRBJ1-1
d_gene: -

CDR3aa: CASSHQGLAGVGQETQYF
CDR3nt: TGTGCCAGCAGCCACCAGGGACTAGCGGGAGTCGGGCAGGAGACCCAGTACTTC
v_gene: TRBV7-2
abundance: -
j_gene: TRBJ2-5
d_gene: TRBD2

CDR3aa: CSAAGTGWDGYTF
CDR3nt: TGCAGCGCAGCCGGGACAGGGTGGGATGGCTACACCTTC
v_gene: TRBV29-1
abundance: -
j_gene: TRBJ1-2
d_gene: TRBD1